One T cell receptor (beta chain) is described in this entry. This record comes from a study of PD-L1 blockade in urothelial cancer. CDR1 and CDR2 (germline): GTSNPN, SVGIG (reference sequence). The CDR3 sequence is 15 residues long. V was pared by 4 bases and J by 7 bases, with 14 bases of the junction left unmatched. Libraries were prepared by immunoSEQ multiplex PCR; TCRdb keeps only in-frame clonotypes and omits some of them. Of about 120,000 clones in the sample, about 82% were seen once. Time point defined: peripheral blood 6 weeks after treatment start. The TCR was taken from a man over 45 with urothelial cancer. Sample: PBMCs, taken around atezolizumab (anti-PD-L1) treatment. V is TRBV30 and J is TRBJ2-5; 8 bases line up with TRBD1. This CDR3 is CAWTPHGYRGRTQYF. The DNA for the CDR3 is TGTGCCTGGACCCCTCACGGGTACAGGGGGAGGACCCAGTACTTC.